The 22 T cell receptor beta chains below all came from one sample that was sequenced in a study of control samples from healthy donors and cancer patients. The protocol was immunoSEQ multiplex PCR, while the TCRdb copy is restricted to in-frame clones and leaves out a portion. The sample contains about 93,000 clones, roughly 90% of which appear only once. Input material: blood. These receptors all come from a woman in her seventies in good health.

This sequence joins TRBV30 and TRBJ1-3; possible D gene TRBD1, 5 bases. With 4 bases removed from V and 0 bases from J, the gap between germline ends came to 13 bases. Germline CDR1 and CDR2: GTSNPN and SVGIG (reference sequence). This CDR3 contains 15 residues. This CDR3 reads CAWTSGLNSGNTIYF. CDR3 sequence (DNA): TGTGCCTGGACCTCGGGACTTAACTCTGGAAACACCATATATTTT.

The V gene is TRBV7-3, the J gene TRBJ1-1, with a weak D call TRBD1 (5 bases). Trimming cost V 0 bases and J 5 bases, with 7 bases left between them. CDR1 SGHTA and CDR2 FQGTGA come from the germline V gene. There are 13 residues in the CDR3. CDR3: CASSLTRGTEAFF. CDR3 in DNA: TGTGCCAGCAGCTTAACGAGGGGTACTGAAGCTTTCTTT.

The chain links TRBV6-5 to TRBJ1-1; a weak D match, TRBD1 (5 bases). The CDR3 consists of 14 residues. Per germline, CDR1 MNHEY and CDR2 SVGAGI. V lost 6 bases and J lost 5, with 16 bases in between. The CDR3 reads CASRRGGSGTEAFF. CDR3 DNA sequence: TGTGCCAGCAGACGGGGGGGGTCGGGAACTGAAGCTTTCTTT.

V is TRBV5-6 and J is TRBJ2-7; 14 positions agree with TRBD2. The J segment lost 7 bases and the V segment lost 6 bases, leaving 15 bases of the junction unmatched. The V gene's germline CDR1 is SGHDT and CDR2 YYEEEE. CDR3 length: 17 residues. CDR3 nucleotides: TGTGCCAGCAACTTTCTTGGGAAGGGACTAGCGGGGGAAGAGCAGTACTTC. It specifies CASNFLGKGLAGEEQYF.

The chain combines TRBV4-2 with TRBJ1-4; 8 bases line up with TRBD1. After removal of 4 bases from V and 6 bases from J, the junction contained 7 bases not matched to a gene. This CDR3 has 15 residues. The germline gives CDR1 LGHNA, CDR2 YNFKEQ. The CDR3 DNA reads as TGTGCCAGCAGCCCTAGCCAGGGGGCGTATGAAAAACTGTTTTTT. It encodes CASSPSQGAYEKLFF.

The J gene is TRBJ2-7, the V gene TRBV4-1, with a tentative D call TRBD2 (6 bases). This CDR3 is 14 amino acids long. Per the germline V gene, CDR1 is MGHRA and CDR2 is YSYEKL. V was pared by 1 base and J by 1 base, with 8 bases between. CDR3 sequence: CASSQGDWSYEQYF. CDR3 nucleotide sequence: TGCGCCAGCAGCCAAGGGGACTGGTCCTACGAGCAGTACTTC.

In its sample, this clone was seen once. The chain has TRBV10-1 and TRBJ2-1; 10 positions agree with TRBD2. V gave up 5 bases and J gave up 3 bases; unmatched junction bases: 4. Per germline, CDR1 WNHNN and CDR2 SYGVQD (reference sequence). The CDR3 sequence is 15 residues long. The CDR3 bases are TGCGCCAGCAGTCCCGGGACTAGCGACTACAATGAGCAGTTCTTC. Translation: CASSPGTSDYNEQFF.

In this sample, this clone turned up a few times. J is TRBJ1-1 and V is TRBV27; 8 bases match TRBD1. J was trimmed by 7 bases and V by 5 bases; bases with no gene match: 6. There are 13 residues in the CDR3. Germline CDR1 reads MNHEY; CDR2 reads SMNVEV (reference sequence). CDR3 loop: CASSPRTGIEAFF. The CDR3 coding sequence is TGTGCCAGCAGTCCCCGGACAGGGATTGAAGCTTTCTTT.

The chain joins TRBV2 to TRBJ1-5; possibly TRBD1 for D (5 bases). CDR1 is SNHLY, CDR2 FYNNEI, per germline. The CDR3 length is 14 residues. Between the trimmed V and J ends, which lost 8 bases and 7 bases, there was a span of 18 bases. DNA of the CDR3: TGTGCCAGCTCCTTCGGGGGGGTTTTACAGCCCCAGCATTTT. Protein product: CASSFGGVLQPQHF.

The chain joins TRBV5-1 to TRBJ2-7; the D call may be TRBD1 or TRBD2 (5 bases each). Germline CDR1 and CDR2: SGHRS and YFSETQ. The CDR3 covers 13 residues. Deletions cut 0 bases from V and 12 bases from J, with 16 bases between. The CDR3 DNA reads TGCGCCAGCAGCTTGGATCTCCCGGGGCTTGGGTACTTC. It specifies CASSLDLPGLGYF.

The chain uses TRBV3-1 (or the pseudogene TRBV3-2) and TRBJ1-1, with a possible D match to TRBD1 (5 bases). Germline-derived CDR1 and CDR2 are LGHDT and YNNKEL (reference sequence). This CDR3 is 13 amino acids long. Trimming took 6 bases from V and 1 from J, leaving 9 bases between them. The CDR3, as DNA: TGTGCCAGCAGGGGGACTACGAACACTGAAGCTTTCTTT. Translating it yields CASRGTTNTEAFF.

This chain uses TRBV19 with TRBJ1-1; D possibly corresponds to TRBD1 (5 bases). The CDR3 has 14 amino acids. V was trimmed by 6 bases and J by 0 bases, leaving 11 bases between them. Per germline, CDR1 LNHDA and CDR2 SQIVND (reference sequence). Written as DNA, the CDR3 is TGTGCCAGTAGACAGGAGACTATGAACACTGAAGCTTTCTTT. It yields the protein CASRQETMNTEAFF.

The chain employs TRBV5-6 and TRBJ1-2; 8 nucleotides line up with TRBD1. Germline lookup yields CDR1 SGHDT and CDR2 YYEEEE. The CDR3 totals 14 residues. After removal of 0 bases from V and 7 bases from J, the junction contained 5 bases not matched to a gene. CDR3 DNA sequence: TGTGCCAGCAGCTTGGACAGGGGGTATTCTGGCTACACCTTC. Its protein product is CASSLDRGYSGYTF.

V usage is TRBV6-1 and J usage is TRBJ2-1; possible D gene TRBD1, 5 bases. CDR3 size: 15 residues. The germline CDR1 and CDR2 sequences are MNHNS and SASEGT. V was trimmed by 3 bases and J by 5 bases, leaving 14 bases between them. The CDR3: CASSDFGQRNNEQFF. The CDR3 nucleotides are TGTGCCAGCAGTGATTTTGGACAACGGAACAATGAGCAGTTCTTC.

This clone appeared once. The CDR3 reads CATSRAVGTGAYGYTF. The CDR3 DNA is TGTGCCACCAGCAGAGCGGTGGGAACAGGGGCCTATGGCTACACCTTC. The J gene is TRBJ1-2, the V gene TRBV15; 7 nucleotides line up with TRBD1. Germline V lookup: CDR1 LNHNV, CDR2 YYDKDF (reference sequence). V was pared by 1 base and J by 4 bases, with 9 bases of the junction left unmatched. This CDR3 contains 16 residues.

V is TRBV7-2 and J is TRBJ2-1; D might be TRBD2 (6 bases). Germline lookup yields CDR1 SGHTA and CDR2 FQGNSA. The germline V and J ends were trimmed by 0 bases and 4 bases, with 10 bases remaining between them. The CDR3 sequence is 15 residues long. The CDR3 sequence: CASSLATRVYNEQFF. CDR3 DNA: TGTGCCAGCAGCTTAGCGACTAGGGTTTACAATGAGCAGTTCTTC.

This clone was seen a single time. The chain couples TRBV6-6 to TRBJ2-5, with D unclear. V was cut by 2 bases and J by 3 bases, with 7 bases left in between. This CDR3 has 13 residues. Germline assignment: CDR1 MNHNY and CDR2 SVGAGI (reference sequence). In DNA, the CDR3 is TGTGCCAGCAGTTACCTAGAAAAAGAGACCCAGTACTTC. As protein: CASSYLEKETQYF.

The rearrangement joins TRBV2 to TRBJ2-2; D gene uncertain. V dropped 6 bases and J dropped 5 bases, with 4 bases sitting between them. The CDR3 is 11 residues long. Germline CDR1 reads SNHLY; CDR2 reads FYNNEI. The CDR3 here is CASRRTGELFF. CDR3 sequence (DNA): TGTGCCAGCAGGCGGACCGGGGAGCTGTTTTTT.

This clone was recorded once. The chain recombines TRBV9 with TRBJ2-3; the D gene could be TRBD1 or TRBD2 (6 bases each). The V and J ends lost 3 bases and 3 bases respectively, with 17 bases between them. CDR1 and CDR2 (germline): SGDLS, YYNGEE. This CDR3 has 16 residues. In nucleotides, the CDR3 is TGTGCCAGCAGCGCCAAGGGGGGAGGACAGACAGATACGCAGTATTTT. Protein product: CASSAKGGGQTDTQYF.

This clone has more than one count but fewer than ten. This chain joins TRBV6-5 and TRBJ2-7, with 7 bases that match TRBD1. The CDR3 covers 15 residues. Germline values: CDR1 MNHEY, CDR2 SVGAGI. V lost 0 bases and J lost 4; bases outside the gene matches: 6. The DNA of the CDR3 is TGTGCCAGCAGTTACTCGTACAGGGGTTTTTACGAGCAGTACTTC. Its protein is CASSYSYRGFYEQYF.

The rearrangement uses TRBV3-1 (or the pseudogene TRBV3-2) and TRBJ2-3; the D gene could be TRBD1 or TRBD2 (5 bases each). This CDR3 region has 15 residues. Trimming removed 3 bases at V and 3 bases at J, with 13 bases between. Germline V gene lookup returns CDR1 LGHDT and CDR2 YNNKEL (reference sequence). As DNA, the CDR3 is TGTGCCAGCAGCCAGACCCGGGGACGAACAGATACGCAGTATTTT. Amino acids: CASSQTRGRTDTQYF.

The chain carries TRBV5-4 and TRBJ2-3, with TRBD1 as a possible D gene (5 bases). V shed 0 bases and J shed 4 bases, with 9 bases lying between them. The CDR3 runs 14 residues. Germline V gene lookup returns CDR1 SGHNT and CDR2 YYREEE (reference sequence). Here the CDR3 DNA reads TGTGCCAGCAGCTTGGTCCAGGGCGCAGATACGCAGTATTTT. It codes for CASSLVQGADTQYF.